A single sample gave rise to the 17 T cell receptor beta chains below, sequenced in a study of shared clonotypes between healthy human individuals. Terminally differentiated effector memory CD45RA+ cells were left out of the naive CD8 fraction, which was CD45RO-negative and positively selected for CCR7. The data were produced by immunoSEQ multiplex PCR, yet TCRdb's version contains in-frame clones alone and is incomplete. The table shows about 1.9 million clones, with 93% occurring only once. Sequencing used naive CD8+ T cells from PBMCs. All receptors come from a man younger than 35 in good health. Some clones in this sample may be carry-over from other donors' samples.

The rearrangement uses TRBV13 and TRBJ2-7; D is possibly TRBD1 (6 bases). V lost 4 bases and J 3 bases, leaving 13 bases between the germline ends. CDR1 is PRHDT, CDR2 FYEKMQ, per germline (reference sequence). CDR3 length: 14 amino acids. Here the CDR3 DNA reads TGTGCCAGCAGCTCGATGGACAGCAGCTACGAGCAGTACTTC. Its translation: CASSSMDSSYEQYF.

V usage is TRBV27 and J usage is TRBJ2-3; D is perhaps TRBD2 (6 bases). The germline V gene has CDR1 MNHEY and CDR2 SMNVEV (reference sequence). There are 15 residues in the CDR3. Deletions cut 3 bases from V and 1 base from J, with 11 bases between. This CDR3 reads CASSLAGRGTDTQYF. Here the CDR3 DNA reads TGTGCCAGCAGTTTGGCGGGAAGAGGCACAGATACGCAGTATTTT.

For the CDR3, the DNA is TGTGCCAGCAGCTTAATGAGCCCGGCGAGCTATGGCTACACCTTC. It yields the protein CASSLMSPASYGYTF. The J gene is TRBJ1-2, the V gene TRBV7-9; D unresolved. Trimming pared 2 bases from V and 4 bases from J, leaving 14 bases between. Germline V CDR1 and CDR2: SEHNR, FQNEAQ (reference sequence). This CDR3 is 15 amino acids long.

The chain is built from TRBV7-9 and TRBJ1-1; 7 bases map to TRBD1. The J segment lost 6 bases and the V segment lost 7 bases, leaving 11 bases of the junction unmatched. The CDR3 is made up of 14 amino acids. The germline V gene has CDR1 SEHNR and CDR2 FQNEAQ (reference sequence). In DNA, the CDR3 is TGTGCCAGCACGGAGGGACAGCCTGGAGCTGAAGCTTTCTTT. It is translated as CASTEGQPGAEAFF.

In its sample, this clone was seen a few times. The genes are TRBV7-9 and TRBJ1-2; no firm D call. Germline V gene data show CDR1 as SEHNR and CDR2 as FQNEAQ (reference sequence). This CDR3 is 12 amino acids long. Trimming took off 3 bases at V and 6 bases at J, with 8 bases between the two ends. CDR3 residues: CASSFPGDGYTF. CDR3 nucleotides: TGTGCCAGCAGCTTTCCCGGTGATGGCTACACCTTC.

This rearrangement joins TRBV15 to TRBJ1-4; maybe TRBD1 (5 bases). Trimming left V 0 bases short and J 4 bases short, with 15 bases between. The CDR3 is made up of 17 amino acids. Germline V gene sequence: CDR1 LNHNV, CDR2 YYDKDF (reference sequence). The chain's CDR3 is CATSRDEGAGYNEKLFF. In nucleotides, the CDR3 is TGTGCCACCAGCAGAGATGAAGGGGCAGGGTATAATGAAAAACTGTTTTTT.

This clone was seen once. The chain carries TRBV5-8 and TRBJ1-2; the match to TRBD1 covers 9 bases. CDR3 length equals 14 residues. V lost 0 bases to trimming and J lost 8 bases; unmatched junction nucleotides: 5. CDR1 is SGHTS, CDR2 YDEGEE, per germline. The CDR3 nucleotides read TGTGCCAGCAGCTTGGACAGGGGGCCTGAGGGCTACACCTTC. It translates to CASSLDRGPEGYTF.

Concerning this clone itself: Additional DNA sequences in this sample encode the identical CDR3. CDR3 sequence reads: CASSQGQGNQPQHF. The CDR3 DNA reads TGCGCCAGCAGCCAAGGTCAGGGGAATCAGCCCCAGCATTTT. J is TRBJ1-5 and V is TRBV4-1; TRBD1 might be the D (6 bases). CDR1 is MGHRA and CDR2 is YSYEKL in the germline V gene. The CDR3 consists of 14 residues. V lost 1 base, J lost 4 bases, and 8 bases lay in between.

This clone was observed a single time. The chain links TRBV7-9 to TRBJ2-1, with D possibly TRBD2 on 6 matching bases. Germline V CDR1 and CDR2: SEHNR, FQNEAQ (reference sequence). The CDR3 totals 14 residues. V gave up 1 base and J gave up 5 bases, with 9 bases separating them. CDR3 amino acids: CASSLGGVDNEQFF. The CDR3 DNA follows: TGTGCCAGCAGCTTAGGGGGGGTTGACAATGAGCAGTTCTTC.

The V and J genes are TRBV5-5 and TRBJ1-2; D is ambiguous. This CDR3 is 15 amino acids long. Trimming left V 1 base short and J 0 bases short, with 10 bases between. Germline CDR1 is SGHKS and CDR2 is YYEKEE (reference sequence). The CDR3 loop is CASSLFAGPNYGYTF. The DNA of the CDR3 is TGTGCCAGCAGCTTGTTCGCCGGCCCTAACTATGGCTACACCTTC.

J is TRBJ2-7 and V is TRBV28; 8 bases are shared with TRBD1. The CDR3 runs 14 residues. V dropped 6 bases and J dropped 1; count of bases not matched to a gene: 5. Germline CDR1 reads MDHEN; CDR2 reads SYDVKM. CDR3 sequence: CASREDRDSYEQYF. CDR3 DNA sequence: TGTGCCAGCAGGGAGGACAGGGATTCCTACGAGCAGTACTTC.

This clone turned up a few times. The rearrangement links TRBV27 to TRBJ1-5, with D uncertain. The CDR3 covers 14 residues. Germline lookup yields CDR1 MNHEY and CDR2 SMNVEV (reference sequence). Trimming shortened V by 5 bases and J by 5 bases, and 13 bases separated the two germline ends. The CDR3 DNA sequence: TGTGCCAGCAGTATTCTGCGATCCGATCAGCCCCAGCATTTT. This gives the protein CASSILRSDQPQHF.

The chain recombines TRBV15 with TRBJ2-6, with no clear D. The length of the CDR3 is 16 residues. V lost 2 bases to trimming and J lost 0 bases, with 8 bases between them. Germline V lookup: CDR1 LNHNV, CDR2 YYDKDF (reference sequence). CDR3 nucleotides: TGTGCCACCAGCAGAAAGACTTACTCTGGGGCCAACGTCCTGACTTTC. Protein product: CATSRKTYSGANVLTF.

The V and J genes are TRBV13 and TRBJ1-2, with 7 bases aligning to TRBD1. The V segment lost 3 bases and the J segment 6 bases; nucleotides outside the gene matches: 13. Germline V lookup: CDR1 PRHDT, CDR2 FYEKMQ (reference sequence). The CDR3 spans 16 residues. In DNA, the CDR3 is TGTGCCAGCAGCTTCCAGGGGGGCCGGAAAGTAGATGGCTACACCTTC. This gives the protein CASSFQGGRKVDGYTF.

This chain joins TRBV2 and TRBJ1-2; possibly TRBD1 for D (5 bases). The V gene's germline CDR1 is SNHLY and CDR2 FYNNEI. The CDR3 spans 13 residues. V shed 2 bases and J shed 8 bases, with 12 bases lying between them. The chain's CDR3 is CASSEPWQGGYTF. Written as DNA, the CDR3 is TGTGCCAGCAGTGAACCTTGGCAGGGCGGCTACACCTTC.

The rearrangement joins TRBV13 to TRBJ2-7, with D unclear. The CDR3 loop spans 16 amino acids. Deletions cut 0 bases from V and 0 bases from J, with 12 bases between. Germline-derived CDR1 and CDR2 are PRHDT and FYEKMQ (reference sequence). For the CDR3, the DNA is TGTGCCAGCAGCTTAGGCTCCCAGCCCTACTCCTACGAGCAGTACTTC. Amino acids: CASSLGSQPYSYEQYF.

CDR3 DNA sequence: TGTGCCAGCAGTTTATACCAGGGGCCCACTGAAGCTTTCTTT. This encodes CASSLYQGPTEAFF. The chain employs TRBV28 and TRBJ1-1; tentatively, D is TRBD1 (6 bases). Germline CDR1 MDHEN, CDR2 SYDVKM. V was shortened by 1 base and J by 4 bases, with 10 bases between the two germline ends. The CDR3 has 14 amino acids.